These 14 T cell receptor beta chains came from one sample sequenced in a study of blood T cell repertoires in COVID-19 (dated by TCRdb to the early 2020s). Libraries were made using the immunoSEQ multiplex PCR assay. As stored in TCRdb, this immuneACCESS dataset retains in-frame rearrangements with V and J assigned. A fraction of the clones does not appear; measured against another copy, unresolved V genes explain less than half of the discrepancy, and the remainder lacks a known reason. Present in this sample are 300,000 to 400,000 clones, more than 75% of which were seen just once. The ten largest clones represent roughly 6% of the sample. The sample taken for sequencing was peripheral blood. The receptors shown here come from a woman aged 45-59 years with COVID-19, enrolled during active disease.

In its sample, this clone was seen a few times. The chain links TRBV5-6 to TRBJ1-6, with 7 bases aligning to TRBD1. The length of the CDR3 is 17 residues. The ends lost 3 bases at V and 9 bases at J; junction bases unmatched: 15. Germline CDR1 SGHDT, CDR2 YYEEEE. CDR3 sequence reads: CASSSPPGQAVGSPLHF. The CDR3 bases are TGTGCCAGCAGCTCGCCCCCCGGACAGGCGGTGGGTTCACCCCTCCACTTT.

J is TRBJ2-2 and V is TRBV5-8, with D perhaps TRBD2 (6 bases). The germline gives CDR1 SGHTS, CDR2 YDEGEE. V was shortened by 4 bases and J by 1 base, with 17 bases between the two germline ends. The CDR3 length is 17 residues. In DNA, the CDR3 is TGTGCCAGCAGCCAAACTTGGGGACTCTTGAACACCGGGGAGCTGTTTTTT. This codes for CASSQTWGLLNTGELFF.

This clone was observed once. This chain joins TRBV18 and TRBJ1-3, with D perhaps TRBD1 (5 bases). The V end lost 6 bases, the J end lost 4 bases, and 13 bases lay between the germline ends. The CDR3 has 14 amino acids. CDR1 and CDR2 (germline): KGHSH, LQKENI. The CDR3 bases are TGTGCCAGCTCGGGGGGGTCGCAAGGAAACACCATATATTTT. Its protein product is CASSGGSQGNTIYF.

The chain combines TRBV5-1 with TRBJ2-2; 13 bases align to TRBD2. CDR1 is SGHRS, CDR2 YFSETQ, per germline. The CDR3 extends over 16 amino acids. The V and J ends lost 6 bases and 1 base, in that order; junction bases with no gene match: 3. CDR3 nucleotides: TGCGCCAGCACCGGGACTAGCGGGATGAACACCGGGGAGCTGTTTTTT. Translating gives CASTGTSGMNTGELFF.

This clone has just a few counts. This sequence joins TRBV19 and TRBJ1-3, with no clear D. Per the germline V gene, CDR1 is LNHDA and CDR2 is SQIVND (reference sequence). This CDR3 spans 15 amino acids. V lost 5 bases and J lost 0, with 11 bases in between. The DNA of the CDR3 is TGTGCCAGTAGTCACGGACTCACCTCTGGAAACACCATATATTTT. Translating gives CASSHGLTSGNTIYF.

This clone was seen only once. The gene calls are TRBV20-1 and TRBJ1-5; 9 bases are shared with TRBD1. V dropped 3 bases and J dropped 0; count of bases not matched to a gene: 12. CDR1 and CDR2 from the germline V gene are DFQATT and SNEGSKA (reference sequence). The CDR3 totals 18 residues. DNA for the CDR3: TGCAGTGCTAGTCCCCACAGGGGGCTGCTTTATAGCAATCAGCCCCAGCATTTT. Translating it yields CSASPHRGLLYSNQPQHF.

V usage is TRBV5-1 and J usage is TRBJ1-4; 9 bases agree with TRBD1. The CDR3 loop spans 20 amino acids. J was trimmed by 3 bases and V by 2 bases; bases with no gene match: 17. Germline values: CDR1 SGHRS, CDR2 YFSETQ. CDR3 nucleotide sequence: TGCGCCAGCAGCTTCGCGTGGGCCGGGACAGGGACGTGGCCTAATGAAAAACTGTTTTTT. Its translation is CASSFAWAGTGTWPNEKLFF.

The CDR3 spells CASSETARDEQFF. The DNA of the CDR3 is TGTGCCAGCAGCGAGACTGCTAGAGATGAGCAGTTCTTC. The J gene is TRBJ2-1, the V gene TRBV6-4; D gene unclear. Between the trimmed V and J ends, which lost 6 bases and 8 bases, there was a span of 14 bases. The germline CDR1 and CDR2 sequences are MRHNA and SNTAGT. The CDR3 is made up of 13 amino acids.

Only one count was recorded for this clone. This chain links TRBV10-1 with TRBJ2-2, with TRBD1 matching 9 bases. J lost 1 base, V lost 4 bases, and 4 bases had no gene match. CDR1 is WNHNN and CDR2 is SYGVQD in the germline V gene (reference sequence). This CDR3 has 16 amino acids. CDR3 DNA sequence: TGCGCCAGCAGTGGCCCGGGACAGGGGAACACCGGGGAGCTGTTTTTT. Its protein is CASSGPGQGNTGELFF.

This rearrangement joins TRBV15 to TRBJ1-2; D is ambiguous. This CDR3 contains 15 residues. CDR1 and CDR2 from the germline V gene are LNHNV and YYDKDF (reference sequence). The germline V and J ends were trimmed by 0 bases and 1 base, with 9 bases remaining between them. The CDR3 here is CATSRDSLDNYGYTF. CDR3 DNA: TGTGCCACCAGCAGAGATTCTTTAGATAACTATGGCTACACCTTC. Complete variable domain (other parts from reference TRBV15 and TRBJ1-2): DAMVIQNPRYQVTQFGKPVTLSCSQTLNHNVMYWYQQKSSQAPKLLFHYYDKDFNNEADTPDNFQSRRPNTSFCFLDIRSPGLGDTAMYLCATSRDSLDNYGYTFGSGTRLTVV.

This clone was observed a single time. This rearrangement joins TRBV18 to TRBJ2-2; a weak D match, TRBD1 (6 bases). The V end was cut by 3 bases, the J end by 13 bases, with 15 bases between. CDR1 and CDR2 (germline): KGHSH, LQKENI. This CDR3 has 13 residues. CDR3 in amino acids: CASSPKTRGRLFF. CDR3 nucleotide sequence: TGTGCCAGCTCACCGAAAACCAGGGGAAGGCTGTTTTTT. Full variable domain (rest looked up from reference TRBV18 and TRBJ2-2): NAGVMQNPRHLVRRRGQEARLRCSPMKGHSHVYWYRQLPEEGLKFMVYLQKENIIDESGMPKERFSAEFPKEGPSILRIQQVVRGDSAAYFCASSPKTRGRLFFGEGSRLTVL.

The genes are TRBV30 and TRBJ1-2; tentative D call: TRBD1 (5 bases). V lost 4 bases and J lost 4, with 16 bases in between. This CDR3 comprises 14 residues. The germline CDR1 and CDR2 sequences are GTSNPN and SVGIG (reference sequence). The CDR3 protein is CAWTSPGVIYGYTF. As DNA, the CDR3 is TGTGCCTGGACATCCCCGGGGGTGATCTATGGCTACACCTTC.

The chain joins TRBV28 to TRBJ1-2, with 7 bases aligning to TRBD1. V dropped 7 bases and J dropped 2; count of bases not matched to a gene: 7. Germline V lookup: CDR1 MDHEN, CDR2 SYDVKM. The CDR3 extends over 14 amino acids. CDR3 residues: CASKGGGANYGYTF. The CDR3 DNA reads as TGTGCCAGCAAAGGAGGGGGCGCCAACTATGGCTACACCTTC.

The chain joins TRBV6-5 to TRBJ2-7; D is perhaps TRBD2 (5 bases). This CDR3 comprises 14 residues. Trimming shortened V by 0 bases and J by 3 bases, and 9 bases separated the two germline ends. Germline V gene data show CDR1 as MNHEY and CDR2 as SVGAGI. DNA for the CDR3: TGTGCCAGCAGTTACTCGAGGGCCCTCTACGAGCAGTACTTC. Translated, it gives CASSYSRALYEQYF.